This T cell receptor (beta chain) was retrieved from a study of blood T cell repertoires in COVID-19. Study-wide background: Spain, Italy and the United States supplied samples that represented acute and convalescent COVID-19. T cells, B-cell-depleted T cells, or PBMCs supplied cDNA or gDNA.

Germline CDR1 is LNHDA and CDR2 is SQIVND (reference sequence). This CDR3 contains 14 residues. Between the trimmed V and J ends, which lost 1 base and 1 base, there was a span of 4 bases. Only in-frame clones appear in the TCRdb table, and some are missing; sequencing was by immunoSEQ multiplex PCR. The table has around 140,000 clones, approximately 88% seen once. Comment on this clone: Other DNA sequences within the sample encode an identical CDR3.

The rearrangement links TRBV19 to TRBJ2-2; D is uncertain. The TCR comes from a woman between 45 and 60 years old with acute or convalescent COVID-19. Material for sequencing was peripheral blood. The CDR3 loop is CASSIAGNTGELFF. The CDR3, as DNA: TGTGCCAGTAGTATAGCAGGGAACACCGGGGAGCTGTTTTTT.